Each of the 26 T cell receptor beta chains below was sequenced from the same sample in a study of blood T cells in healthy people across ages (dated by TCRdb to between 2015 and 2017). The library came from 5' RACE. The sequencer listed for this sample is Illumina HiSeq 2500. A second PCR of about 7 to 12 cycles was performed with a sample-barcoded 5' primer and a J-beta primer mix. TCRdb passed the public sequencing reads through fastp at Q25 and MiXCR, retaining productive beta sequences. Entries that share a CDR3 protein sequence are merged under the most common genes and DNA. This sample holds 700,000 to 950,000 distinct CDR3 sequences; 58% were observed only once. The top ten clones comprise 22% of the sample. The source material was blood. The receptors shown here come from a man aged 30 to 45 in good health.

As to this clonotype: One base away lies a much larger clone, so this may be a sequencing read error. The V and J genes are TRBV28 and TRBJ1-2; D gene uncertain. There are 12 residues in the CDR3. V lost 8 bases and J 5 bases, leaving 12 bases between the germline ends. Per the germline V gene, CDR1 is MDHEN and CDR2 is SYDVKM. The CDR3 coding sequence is TGTGCCAGCGGCGGCAGCTGGTATGGCTACACCTTC. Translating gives CASGGSWYGYTF.

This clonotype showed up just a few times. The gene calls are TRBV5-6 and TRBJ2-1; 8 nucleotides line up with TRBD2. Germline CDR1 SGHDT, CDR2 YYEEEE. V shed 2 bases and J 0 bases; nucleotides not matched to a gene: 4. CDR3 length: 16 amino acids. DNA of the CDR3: TGTGCCAGCAGCTTACCCGGGACTAGCTCCTACAATGAGCAGTTCTTC. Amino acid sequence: CASSLPGTSSYNEQFF.

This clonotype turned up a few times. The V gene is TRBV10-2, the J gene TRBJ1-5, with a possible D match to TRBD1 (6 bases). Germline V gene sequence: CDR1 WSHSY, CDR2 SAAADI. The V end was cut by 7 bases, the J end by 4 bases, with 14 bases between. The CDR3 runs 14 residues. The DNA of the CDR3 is TGCGCCAGCAAGGCACAGGGACCTAATCAGCCCCAGCATTTT. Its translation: CASKAQGPNQPQHF.

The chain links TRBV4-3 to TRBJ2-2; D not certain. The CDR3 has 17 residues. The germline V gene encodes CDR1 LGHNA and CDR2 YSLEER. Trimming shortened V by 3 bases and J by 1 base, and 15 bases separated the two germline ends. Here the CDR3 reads CASSQATRTLNTGELFF. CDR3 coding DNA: TGCGCCAGCAGCCAGGCTACCCGGACCCTGAACACCGGGGAGCTGTTTTTT.

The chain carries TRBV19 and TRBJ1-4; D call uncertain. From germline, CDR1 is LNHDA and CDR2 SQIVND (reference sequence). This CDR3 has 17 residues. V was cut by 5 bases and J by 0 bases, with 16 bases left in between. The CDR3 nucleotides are TGTGCCAGTAGTTCGGGAGGGTACTCGGCAACTAATGAAAAACTGTTTTTT. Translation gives CASSSGGYSATNEKLFF.

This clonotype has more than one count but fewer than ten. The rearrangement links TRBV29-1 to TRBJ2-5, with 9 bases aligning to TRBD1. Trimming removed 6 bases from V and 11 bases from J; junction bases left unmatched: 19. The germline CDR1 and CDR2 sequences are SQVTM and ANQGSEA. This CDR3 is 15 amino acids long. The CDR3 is CSVCGSGTGIEEQYF. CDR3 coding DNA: TGCAGCGTCTGTGGGTCCGGGACAGGGATTGAGGAGCAGTACTTC.

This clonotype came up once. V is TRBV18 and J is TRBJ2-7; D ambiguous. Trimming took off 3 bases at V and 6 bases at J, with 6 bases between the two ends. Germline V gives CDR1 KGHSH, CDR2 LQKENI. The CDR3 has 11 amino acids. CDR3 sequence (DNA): TGTGCCAGCTCACCCCTCCCCGAGCAGTACTTC. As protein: CASSPLPEQYF.

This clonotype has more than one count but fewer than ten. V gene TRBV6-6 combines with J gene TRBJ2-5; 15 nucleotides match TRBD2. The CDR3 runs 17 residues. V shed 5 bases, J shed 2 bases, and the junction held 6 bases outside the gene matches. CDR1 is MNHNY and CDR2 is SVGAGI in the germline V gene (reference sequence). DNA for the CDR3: TGTGCCAGCAGTCACGCCGGGACTAGCGGGGGGCAAGAGACCCAGTACTTC. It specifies CASSHAGTSGGQETQYF.

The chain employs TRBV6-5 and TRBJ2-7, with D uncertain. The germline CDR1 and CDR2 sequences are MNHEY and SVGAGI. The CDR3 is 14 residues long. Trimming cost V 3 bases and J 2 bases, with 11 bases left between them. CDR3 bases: TGTGCCAGCAGTTATCGGCGGAATACCTACGAGCAGTACTTC. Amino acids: CASSYRRNTYEQYF.

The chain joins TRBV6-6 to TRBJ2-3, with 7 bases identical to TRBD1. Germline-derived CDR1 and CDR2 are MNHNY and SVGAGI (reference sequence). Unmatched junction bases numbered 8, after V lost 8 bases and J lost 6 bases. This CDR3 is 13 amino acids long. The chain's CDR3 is CASAGQARDTQYF. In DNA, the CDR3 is TGTGCCAGCGCCGGACAGGCGAGGGATACGCAGTATTTT.

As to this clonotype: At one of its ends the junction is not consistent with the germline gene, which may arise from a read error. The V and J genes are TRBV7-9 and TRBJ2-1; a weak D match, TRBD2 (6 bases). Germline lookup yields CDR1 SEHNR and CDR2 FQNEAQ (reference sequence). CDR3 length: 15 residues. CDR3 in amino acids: CAGSLVADVGGEQFF. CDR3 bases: TGTGCCGGCAGCTTAGTAGCGGACGTCGGGGGTGAGCAGTTCTTC.

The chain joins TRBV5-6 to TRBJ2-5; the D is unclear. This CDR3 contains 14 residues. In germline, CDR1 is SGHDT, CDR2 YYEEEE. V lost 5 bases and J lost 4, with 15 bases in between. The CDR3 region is CASSRLTSGETQYF. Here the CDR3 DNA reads TGTGCCAGCAGTAGGTTGACCTCGGGAGAGACCCAGTACTTC.

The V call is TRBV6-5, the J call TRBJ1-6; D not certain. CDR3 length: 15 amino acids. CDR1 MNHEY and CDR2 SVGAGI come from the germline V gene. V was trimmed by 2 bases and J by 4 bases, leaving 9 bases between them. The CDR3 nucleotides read TGTGCCAGCAGTTACCGTCGGGAGTATAATTCACCCCTCCACTTT. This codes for CASSYRREYNSPLHF.

The CDR3 spells CASSQEVAGTAKNIQYF. CDR3 sequence (DNA): TGTGCCAGCAGCCAAGAGGTCGCTGGGACAGCCAAAAACATTCAGTACTTC. V gene TRBV4-2 combines with J gene TRBJ2-4; TRBD1 or TRBD2 may be the D gene (5 bases each). In germline, CDR1 is LGHNA, CDR2 YNFKEQ. The V gene lost 0 bases and the J gene lost 0 bases, with 12 bases spanning the gap. The CDR3 is 17 amino acids.

DNA of the CDR3: TGTGCCAGCAGTTCGTCGCTATCACTAGCGGACTCCTACAATGAGCAGTTCTTC. This encodes CASSSSLSLADSYNEQFF. This rearrangement joins TRBV6-5 to TRBJ2-1, with TRBD2 matching over 8 bases. Trimming at V came to 4 bases and at J to 0 bases, leaving 11 bases not matched to a gene. This CDR3 contains 18 residues. Germline V CDR1 and CDR2: MNHEY, SVGAGI.

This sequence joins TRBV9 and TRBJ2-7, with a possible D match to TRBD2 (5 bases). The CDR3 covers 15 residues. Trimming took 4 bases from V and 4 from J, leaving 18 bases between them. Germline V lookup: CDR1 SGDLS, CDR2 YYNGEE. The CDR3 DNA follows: TGTGCCAGCAGCACCAGACAAGGTGGGGAGTACGAGCAGTACTTC. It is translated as CASSTRQGGEYEQYF.

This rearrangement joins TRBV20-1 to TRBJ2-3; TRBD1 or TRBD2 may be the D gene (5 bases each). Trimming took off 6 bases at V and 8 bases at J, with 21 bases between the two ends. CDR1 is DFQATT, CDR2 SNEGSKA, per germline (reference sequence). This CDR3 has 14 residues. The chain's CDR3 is CSATEGLVLGTQYF. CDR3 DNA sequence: TGCAGTGCCACCGAGGGGCTAGTCTTAGGTACGCAGTATTTT.

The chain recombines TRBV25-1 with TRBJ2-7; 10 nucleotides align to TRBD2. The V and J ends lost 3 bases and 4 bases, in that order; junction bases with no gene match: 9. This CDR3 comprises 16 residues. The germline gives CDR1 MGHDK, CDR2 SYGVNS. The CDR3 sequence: CASSDRSGRASYEQYF. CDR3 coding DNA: TGTGCCAGCAGTGATAGGAGCGGGAGGGCGAGTTACGAGCAGTACTTC.

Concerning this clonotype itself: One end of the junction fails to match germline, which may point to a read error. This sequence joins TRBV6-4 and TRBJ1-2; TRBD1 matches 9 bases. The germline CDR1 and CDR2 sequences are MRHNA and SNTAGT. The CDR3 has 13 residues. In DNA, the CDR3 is TGTGCCAGCAGACGGAGACAGGGGGATGGCTGCACCTTC. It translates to CASRRRQGDGCTF.

CDR3 loop: CASSHTTGRTTEAFF. In DNA, the CDR3 is TGTGCCAGCAGCCATACGACAGGCCGAACTACTGAAGCTTTCTTT. The V gene is TRBV13, the J gene TRBJ1-1, with D perhaps TRBD1 (6 bases). The CDR3 totals 15 residues. Germline lookup yields CDR1 PRHDT and CDR2 FYEKMQ (reference sequence). V was trimmed by 5 bases and J by 5 bases, leaving 18 bases between them.

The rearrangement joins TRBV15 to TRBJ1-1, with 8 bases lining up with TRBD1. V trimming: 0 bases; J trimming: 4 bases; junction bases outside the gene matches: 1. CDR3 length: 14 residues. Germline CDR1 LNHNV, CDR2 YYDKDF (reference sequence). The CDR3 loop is CATSRDTGGTEAFF. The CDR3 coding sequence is TGTGCCACCAGCAGAGACACAGGGGGCACTGAAGCTTTCTTT.

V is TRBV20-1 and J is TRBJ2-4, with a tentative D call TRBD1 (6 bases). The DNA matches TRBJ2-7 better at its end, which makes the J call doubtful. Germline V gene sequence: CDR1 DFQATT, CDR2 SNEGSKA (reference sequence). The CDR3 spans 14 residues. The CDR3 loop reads CSARAQGRSLEQYF. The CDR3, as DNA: TGCAGTGCTAGAGCACAGGGTCGCTCACTCGAGCAGTACTTC.

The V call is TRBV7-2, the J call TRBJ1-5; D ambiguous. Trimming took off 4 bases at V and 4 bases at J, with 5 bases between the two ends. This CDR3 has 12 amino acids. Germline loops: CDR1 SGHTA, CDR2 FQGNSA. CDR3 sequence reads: CASSSTNQPQHF. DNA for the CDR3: TGTGCCAGCAGCTCCACAAATCAGCCCCAGCATTTT.

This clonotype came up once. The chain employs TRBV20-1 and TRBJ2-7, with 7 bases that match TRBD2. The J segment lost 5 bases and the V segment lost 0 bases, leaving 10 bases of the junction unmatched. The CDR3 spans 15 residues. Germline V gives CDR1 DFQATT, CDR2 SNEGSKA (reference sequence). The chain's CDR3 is CSARDPAGDTNEQYF. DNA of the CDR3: TGCAGTGCTAGAGATCCGGCGGGAGATACGAACGAGCAGTACTTC.

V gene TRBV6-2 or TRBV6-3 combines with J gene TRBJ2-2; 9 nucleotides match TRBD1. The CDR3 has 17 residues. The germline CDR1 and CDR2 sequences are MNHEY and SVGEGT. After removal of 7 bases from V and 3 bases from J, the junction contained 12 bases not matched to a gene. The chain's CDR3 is CASTLLWDRDHTGELFF. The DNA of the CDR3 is TGTGCCAGCACCTTACTCTGGGACAGGGACCACACCGGGGAGCTGTTTTTT.

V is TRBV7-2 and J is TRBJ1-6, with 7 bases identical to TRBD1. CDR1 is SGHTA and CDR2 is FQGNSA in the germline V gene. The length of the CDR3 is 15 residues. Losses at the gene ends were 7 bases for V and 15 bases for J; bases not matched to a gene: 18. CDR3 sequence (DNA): TGTGCCAGCACCCTCCGGGACAGTGGGTTCGGGGGCCTCCACTTT. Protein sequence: CASTLRDSGFGGLHF.